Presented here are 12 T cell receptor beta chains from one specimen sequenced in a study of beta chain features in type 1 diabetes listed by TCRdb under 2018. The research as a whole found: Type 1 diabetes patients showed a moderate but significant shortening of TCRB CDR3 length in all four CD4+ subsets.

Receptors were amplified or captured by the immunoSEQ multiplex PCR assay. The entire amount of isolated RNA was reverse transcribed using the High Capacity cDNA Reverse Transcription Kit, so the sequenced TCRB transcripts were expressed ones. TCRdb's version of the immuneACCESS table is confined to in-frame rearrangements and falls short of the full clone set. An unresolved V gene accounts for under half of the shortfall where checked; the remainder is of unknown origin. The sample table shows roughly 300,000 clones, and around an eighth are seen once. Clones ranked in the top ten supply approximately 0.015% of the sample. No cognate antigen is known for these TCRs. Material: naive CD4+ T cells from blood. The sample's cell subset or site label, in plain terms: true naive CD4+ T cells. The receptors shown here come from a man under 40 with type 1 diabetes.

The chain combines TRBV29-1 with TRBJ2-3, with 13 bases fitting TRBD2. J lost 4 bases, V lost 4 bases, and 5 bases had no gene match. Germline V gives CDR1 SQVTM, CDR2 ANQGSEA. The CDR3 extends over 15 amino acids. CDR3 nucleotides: TGCAGCGTTGGAGGGACTAGCGGGAACCCAGATACGCAGTATTTT. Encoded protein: CSVGGTSGNPDTQYF.

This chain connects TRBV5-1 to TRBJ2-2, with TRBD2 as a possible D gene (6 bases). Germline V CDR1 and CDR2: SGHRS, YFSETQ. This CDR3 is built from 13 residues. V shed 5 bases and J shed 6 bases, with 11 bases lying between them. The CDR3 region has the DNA TGCGCCAGCAGTCGAGGAGGGGCCGGGGAGCTGTTTTTT. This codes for CASSRGGAGELFF.

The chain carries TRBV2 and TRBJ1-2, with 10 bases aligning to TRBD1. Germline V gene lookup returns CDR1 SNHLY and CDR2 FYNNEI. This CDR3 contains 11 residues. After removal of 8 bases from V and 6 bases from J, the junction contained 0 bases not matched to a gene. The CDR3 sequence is CASGTGDGYTF. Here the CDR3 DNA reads TGTGCCAGCGGGACAGGGGATGGCTACACCTTC. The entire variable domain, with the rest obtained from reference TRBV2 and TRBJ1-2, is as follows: EPEVTQTPSHQVTQMGQEVILRCVPISNHLYFYWYRQILGQKVEFLVSFYNNEISEKSEIFDDQFSVERPDGSNFTLKIRSTKLEDSAMYFCASGTGDGYTFGSGTRLTVV.

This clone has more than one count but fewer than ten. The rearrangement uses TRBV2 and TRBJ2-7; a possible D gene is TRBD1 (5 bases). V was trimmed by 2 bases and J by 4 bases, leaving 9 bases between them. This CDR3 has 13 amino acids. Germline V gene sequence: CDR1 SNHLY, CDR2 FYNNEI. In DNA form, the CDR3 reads TGTGCCAGCAGTGAATGGCAGGGATACGAGCAGTACTTC. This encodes CASSEWQGYEQYF.

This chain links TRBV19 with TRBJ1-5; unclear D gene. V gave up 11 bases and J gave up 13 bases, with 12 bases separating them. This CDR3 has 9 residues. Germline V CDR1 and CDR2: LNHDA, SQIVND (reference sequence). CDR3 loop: CAVGWTQHF. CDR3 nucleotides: TGTGCCGTGGGGTGGACTCAGCATTTT. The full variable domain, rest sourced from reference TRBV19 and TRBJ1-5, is DGGITQSPKYLFRKEGQNVTLSCEQNLNHDAMYWYRQDPGQGLRLIYYSQIVNDFQKGDIAEGYSVSREKKESFPLTVTSAQKNPTAFYLCAVGWTQHFGDGTRLSIL.

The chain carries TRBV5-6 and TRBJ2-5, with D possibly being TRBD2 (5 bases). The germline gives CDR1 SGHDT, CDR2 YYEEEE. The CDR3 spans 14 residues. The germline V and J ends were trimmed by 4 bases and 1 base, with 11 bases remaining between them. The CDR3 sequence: CASSRGLSQETQYF. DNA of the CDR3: TGTGCCAGCAGCCGAGGACTTTCCCAAGAGACCCAGTACTTC.

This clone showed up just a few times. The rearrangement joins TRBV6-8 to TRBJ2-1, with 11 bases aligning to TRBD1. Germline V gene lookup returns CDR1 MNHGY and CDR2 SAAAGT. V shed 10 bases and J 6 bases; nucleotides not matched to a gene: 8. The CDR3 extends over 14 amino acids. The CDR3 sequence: CATVRDRGCNEQFF. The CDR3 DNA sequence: TGTGCCACCGTCCGGGACAGGGGGTGCAATGAGCAGTTCTTC.

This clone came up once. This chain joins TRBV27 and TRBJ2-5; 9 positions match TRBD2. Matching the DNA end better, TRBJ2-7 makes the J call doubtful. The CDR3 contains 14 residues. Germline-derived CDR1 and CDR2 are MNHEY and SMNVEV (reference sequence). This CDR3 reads CASSRSGRGYEQYF. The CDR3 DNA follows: TGTGCCAGCAGCCGTAGCGGGAGAGGCTACGAGCAGTACTTC.

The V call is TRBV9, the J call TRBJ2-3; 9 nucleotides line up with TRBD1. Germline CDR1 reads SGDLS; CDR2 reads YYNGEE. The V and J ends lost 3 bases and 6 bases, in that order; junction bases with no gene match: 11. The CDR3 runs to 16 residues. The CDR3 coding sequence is TGTGCCAGCAGCGCGGCGGCAGGACAGGGGTTCGATACGCAGTATTTT. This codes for CASSAAAGQGFDTQYF. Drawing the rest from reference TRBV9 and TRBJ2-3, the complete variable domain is DSGVTQTPKHLITATGQRVTLRCSPRSGDLSVYWYQQSLDQGLQFLIQYYNGEERAKGNILERFSAQQFPDLHSELNLSSLELGDSALYFCASSAAAGQGFDTQYFGPGTRLTVL.

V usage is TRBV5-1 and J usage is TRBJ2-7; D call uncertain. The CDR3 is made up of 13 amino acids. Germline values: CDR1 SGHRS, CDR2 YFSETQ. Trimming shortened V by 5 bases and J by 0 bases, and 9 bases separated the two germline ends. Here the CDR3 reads CASRTFDSYEQYF. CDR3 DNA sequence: TGCGCCAGCAGGACATTCGACTCCTACGAGCAGTACTTC. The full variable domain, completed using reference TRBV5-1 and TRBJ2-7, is KAGVTQTPRYLIKTRGQQVTLSCSPISGHRSVSWYQQTPGQGLQFLFEYFSETQRNKGNFPGRFSGRQFSNSRSEMNVSTLELGDSALYLCASRTFDSYEQYFGPGTRLTVT.

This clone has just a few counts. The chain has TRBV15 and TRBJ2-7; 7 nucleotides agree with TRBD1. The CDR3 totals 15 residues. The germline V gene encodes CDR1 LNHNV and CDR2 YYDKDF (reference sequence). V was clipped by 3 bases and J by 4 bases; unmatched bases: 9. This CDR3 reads CATSSPDRAEYEQYF. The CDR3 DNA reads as TGTGCCACCAGCAGCCCCGACAGGGCCGAATACGAGCAGTACTTC.

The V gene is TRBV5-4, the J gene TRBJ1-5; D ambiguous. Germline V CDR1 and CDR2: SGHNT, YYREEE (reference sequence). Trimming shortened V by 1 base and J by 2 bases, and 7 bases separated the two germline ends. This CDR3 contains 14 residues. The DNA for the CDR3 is TGTGCCAGCAGCTTGTACGGGGGCAATCAGCCCCAGCATTTT. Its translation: CASSLYGGNQPQHF.